Below are 29 T cell receptor beta chains sequenced from a single sample in a study of blood T cell repertoires in COVID-19. Only in-frame clones appear in the TCRdb table, and some are missing; sequencing was by immunoSEQ multiplex PCR. The sample has around 250,000 clones, about 83% seen once. Source material: peripheral blood. The receptors were gathered from a man younger than 45 who had recovered from COVID-19.

This chain links TRBV4-1 with TRBJ1-5, with no clear D. The CDR3 loop spans 16 amino acids. Germline loops: CDR1 MGHRA, CDR2 YSYEKL. V was pared by 4 bases and J by 1 base, with 14 bases between. The CDR3 nucleotides read TGCGCCAGCAGCCTCGGAGGACGGGAGAGCAATCAGCCCCAGCATTTT. This encodes CASSLGGRESNQPQHF.

V gene TRBV5-1 combines with J gene TRBJ1-2; TRBD1 might be the D (5 bases). The CDR3 contains 15 residues. The germline V gene has CDR1 SGHRS and CDR2 YFSETQ. The V gene lost 0 bases and the J gene lost 6 bases, with 15 bases spanning the gap. For the CDR3, the DNA is TGCGCCAGCAGCTTGGAGCCAAAGGGGCCGGATGGCTACACCTTC. As protein: CASSLEPKGPDGYTF.

The chain carries TRBV18 and TRBJ1-5, with TRBD1 as a possible D gene (6 bases). Trimming removed 4 bases from V and 7 bases from J, with 11 bases in between. CDR3 size: 13 residues. Per germline, CDR1 KGHSH and CDR2 LQKENI. The CDR3 loop is CASSLGAGQPQHF. The CDR3 region has the DNA TGTGCCAGCTCACTGGGGGCTGGGCAGCCCCAGCATTTT.

CDR3 sequence: CASSTNRAVDTQYF. CDR3 nucleotides: TGTGCCAGCAGCACAAACAGGGCGGTAGATACGCAGTATTTT. The chain links TRBV5-5 to TRBJ2-3, with D possibly being TRBD1 (6 bases). The CDR3 is 14 amino acids. V was pared by 4 bases and J by 5 bases, with 14 bases between. Looked up from germline, CDR1 is SGHKS and CDR2 is YYEKEE (reference sequence).

The CDR3 region is CASSPTGGGQPQHF. Here the CDR3 DNA reads TGTGCCAGCTCGCCAACAGGGGGCGGTCAGCCCCAGCATTTT. The chain has TRBV18 and TRBJ1-5; 9 bases fit TRBD1. V was clipped by 6 bases and J by 6 bases; unmatched bases: 6. CDR1 is KGHSH, CDR2 LQKENI, per germline. CDR3 size: 14 residues.

The chain joins TRBV20-1 to TRBJ1-6; D is unresolved. This CDR3 spans 15 amino acids. V was pared by 3 bases and J by 7 bases, with 16 bases between. The germline V gene encodes CDR1 DFQATT and CDR2 SNEGSKA (reference sequence). The CDR3 loop reads CSASLRPAGNSPLHF. The CDR3 coding sequence is TGCAGTGCTAGTCTCCGTCCCGCTGGCAATTCACCCCTCCACTTT.

V is TRBV7-6 and J is TRBJ2-3, with 11 bases fitting TRBD2. Germline V CDR1 and CDR2: SGHVS, FNYEAQ. The CDR3 spans 16 residues. Trimming cost V 1 base and J 4 bases; bases outside gene matches: 4. CDR3 sequence (DNA): TGTGCCAGCAGCTTAGGCCTAGCGGGGGGCGCAGATACGCAGTATTTT. Translated: CASSLGLAGGADTQYF.

CDR3 nucleotide sequence: TGCGCCAGCAGCTTGGGAGGATTTGGGACCCAGTACTTC. Its translation is CASSLGGFGTQYF. The chain joins TRBV5-1 to TRBJ2-5; D ambiguous. Trimming took 0 bases from V and 7 from J, leaving 10 bases between them. This CDR3 contains 13 residues. Per germline, CDR1 SGHRS and CDR2 YFSETQ.

The chain carries TRBV20-1 and TRBJ1-1; D uncertain. Germline assignment: CDR1 DFQATT and CDR2 SNEGSKA (reference sequence). CDR3 size: 14 residues. Between the trimmed V and J ends, which lost 3 bases and 0 bases, there was a span of 11 bases. The CDR3 loop reads CSASKAGLNTEAFF. The DNA of the CDR3 is TGCAGTGCTAGTAAGGCAGGATTGAACACTGAAGCTTTCTTT.

The V gene is TRBV7-8, the J gene TRBJ2-3; the match to TRBD2 covers 8 bases. This CDR3 is built from 16 residues. V shed 5 bases, J shed 4 bases, and the junction held 11 bases outside the gene matches. Germline V CDR1 and CDR2: SGHVS, FQNEAQ. The CDR3 here is CASSRRPGGASDTQYF. For the CDR3, the DNA is TGTGCCAGCAGCAGACGGCCCGGGGGGGCCTCAGATACGCAGTATTTT.

V gene TRBV27 combines with J gene TRBJ1-4, with D unclear. The CDR3 has 15 residues. V gave up 0 bases and J gave up 4 bases, with 9 bases separating them. CDR1 MNHEY and CDR2 SMNVEV come from the germline V gene (reference sequence). This CDR3 reads CASSLSRRHNEKLFF. In DNA, the CDR3 is TGTGCCAGCAGTTTATCGAGGCGGCATAATGAAAAACTGTTTTTT.

The genes are TRBV19 and TRBJ1-1; D is unclear. The germline CDR1 and CDR2 sequences are LNHDA and SQIVND (reference sequence). Trimming stripped 4 bases from V and 5 bases from J, with 11 bases between. CDR3 size: 13 residues. The CDR3 DNA is TGTGCCAGTAGTAGCCCGGGATGGACTGAAGCTTTCTTT. Its protein is CASSSPGWTEAFF.

The genes are TRBV10-3 and TRBJ2-7; TRBD1 matches 8 bases. The CDR3 sequence is 15 residues long. Germline V gene data show CDR1 as ENHRY and CDR2 as SYGVKD. In nucleotides, the CDR3 is TGTGCCAGCAGTGCCTCGGGACAGGACCTCTACGAGCAGTACGTC. It is translated as CASSASGQDLYEQYV.

This clone was seen only a few times. The chain carries TRBV2 and TRBJ2-4, with D tentatively TRBD2 (7 bases). CDR3 length: 15 amino acids. Trimming stripped 6 bases from V and 3 bases from J, with 15 bases between. Germline CDR1 is SNHLY and CDR2 is FYNNEI. The CDR3 bases are TGTGCCAGCAGCCCCGGGGGGCGGGTCAAAAACATTCAGTACTTC. Amino acids: CASSPGGRVKNIQYF.

V gene TRBV11-2 combines with J gene TRBJ2-1, with TRBD2 identical over 15 bases. Trimming at V came to 5 bases and at J to 7 bases, leaving 3 bases not matched to a gene. This CDR3 has 15 amino acids. In germline, CDR1 is SGHAT, CDR2 FQNNGV. This CDR3 is CASSPGTSGGNEQFF. In nucleotides, the CDR3 is TGTGCCAGCAGCCCAGGGACTAGCGGGGGGAATGAGCAGTTCTTC.

This CDR3 is CASRNRALTFTQQYV. CDR3 in DNA: TGTGCCAGCAGAAACAGGGCCCTCACCTTTACCCAGCAGTACGTC. This chain links TRBV6-5 with TRBJ2-7; possibly TRBD1 for D (6 bases). The CDR3 sequence is 15 residues long. Germline V gene sequence: CDR1 MNHEY, CDR2 SVGAGI. V dropped 6 bases and J dropped 8 bases, with 23 bases sitting between them.

Only a few counts were recorded for this clone. V is TRBV13 and J is TRBJ2-3; D remains unclear. CDR1 and CDR2 from the germline V gene are PRHDT and FYEKMQ (reference sequence). Trimming left V 3 bases short and J 2 bases short, with 15 bases between. This CDR3 is built from 16 residues. CDR3: CASSLLSRSYTDTQYF. CDR3 bases: TGTGCCAGCAGCTTGCTCAGCCGGAGCTACACAGATACGCAGTATTTT.

The chain has TRBV19 and TRBJ2-1; D ambiguous. CDR1 and CDR2 (germline): LNHDA, SQIVND (reference sequence). The V end was cut by 4 bases, the J end by 0 bases, with 7 bases between. The CDR3 length is 14 residues. CDR3 region: CASSNPSSYNEQFF. DNA for the CDR3: TGTGCCAGTAGTAATCCGAGCTCCTACAATGAGCAGTTCTTC.

The V and J genes are TRBV7-9 and TRBJ1-4; D not resolved. V lost 0 bases and J lost 3, with 8 bases in between. The CDR3 runs to 15 residues. Germline loops: CDR1 SEHNR, CDR2 FQNEAQ (reference sequence). This CDR3 is CASSLAQLSNEKLFF. DNA for the CDR3: TGTGCCAGCAGCTTAGCACAGCTATCTAATGAAAAACTGTTTTTT.

V and J are TRBV5-1 and TRBJ2-5; TRBD2 agrees at 8 bases. The V and J ends lost 4 bases and 4 bases, in that order; junction bases with no gene match: 6. There are 14 residues in the CDR3. Germline V gene data show CDR1 as SGHRS and CDR2 as YFSETQ. CDR3 DNA sequence: TGCGCCAGCAGCCCCGGGACTAGTTTAGAGACCCAGTACTTC. Its translation: CASSPGTSLETQYF.

This clone was counted a single time. The chain has TRBV28 and TRBJ2-5, with 7 bases matching TRBD2. J lost 5 bases, V lost 6 bases, and 9 bases had no gene match. The germline V gene encodes CDR1 MDHEN and CDR2 SYDVKM. The CDR3 loop spans 14 amino acids. The CDR3 DNA sequence: TGTGCCAGCAGCCGTACGGGGGGAGGTGAGACCCAGTACTTC. Amino acids: CASSRTGGGETQYF.

V gene TRBV2 combines with J gene TRBJ2-3; possible D gene TRBD2, 5 bases. Germline V gene data show CDR1 as SNHLY and CDR2 as FYNNEI. Trimming pared 8 bases from V and 5 bases from J, leaving 11 bases between. The CDR3 extends over 12 amino acids. The CDR3 DNA follows: TGTGCCAGCGAGGGAGTGGGAGATACGCAGTATTTT. This sequence encodes CASEGVGDTQYF.

The chain links TRBV6-2 or TRBV6-3 to TRBJ1-4; D remains ambiguous. CDR1 is MNHEY, CDR2 SVGEGT, per germline. The CDR3 is 17 residues long. The V gene lost 5 bases and the J gene lost 0 bases, with 16 bases spanning the gap. CDR3 amino acids: CASSPDSTTTTNEKLFF. The CDR3 region has the DNA TGTGCCAGCAGTCCGGACTCCACGACAACAACTAATGAAAAACTGTTTTTT.

The chain joins TRBV3-1 (or the pseudogene TRBV3-2) to TRBJ2-3, with 10 bases matching TRBD2. Looked up from germline, CDR1 is LGHDT and CDR2 is YNNKEL (reference sequence). The CDR3 length is 14 residues. V dropped 3 bases and J dropped 6; count of bases not matched to a gene: 3. CDR3 nucleotides: TGTGCCAGCAGCCACAGCGGGGGGGGCGATACGCAGTATTTT. Translated: CASSHSGGGDTQYF.

J is TRBJ1-4 and V is TRBV6-5; D might be TRBD1 (5 bases). Looked up from germline, CDR1 is MNHEY and CDR2 is SVGAGI. The CDR3 has 15 amino acids. Trimming removed 6 bases at V and 6 bases at J, with 17 bases between. The CDR3 nucleotides are TGTGCCAGCAGCCACGGGAGGGGCGCGTATGAAAAACTGTTTTTT. Its protein product is CASSHGRGAYEKLFF.

This rearrangement joins TRBV28 to TRBJ2-2; TRBD1 matches at 7 bases. Germline CDR1 reads MDHEN; CDR2 reads SYDVKM. There are 15 residues in the CDR3. After removal of 7 bases from V and 4 bases from J, the junction contained 9 bases not matched to a gene. CDR3 amino acids: CASIQGQDLTGELFF. CDR3 nucleotides: TGTGCCAGCATTCAAGGACAGGACCTCACCGGGGAGCTGTTTTTT.

This chain uses TRBV3-1 (or the pseudogene TRBV3-2) with TRBJ1-1; 10 bases are a match to TRBD1. With V trimmed by 5 bases and J by 5 bases, 5 bases remained unmatched. Germline assignment: CDR1 LGHDT and CDR2 YNNKEL (reference sequence). CDR3 length equals 14 residues. CDR3 protein: CASSKPGQGTEAFF. CDR3 in DNA: TGTGCCAGCAGCAAGCCGGGACAGGGGACTGAAGCTTTCTTT.

This sequence joins TRBV6-5 and TRBJ2-1; 8 positions match TRBD2. The trim removed 6 bases at V and 1 base at J, leaving 5 bases unmatched. The CDR3 runs to 15 residues. Germline CDR1 and CDR2: MNHEY and SVGAGI. For the CDR3, the DNA is TGTGCCAGCAGCGGGGGGGAGGCTTCCTACAATGAGCAGTTCTTC. Translation gives CASSGGEASYNEQFF.

The rearrangement links TRBV7-8 to TRBJ1-5; D not resolved. Trimming took 5 bases from V and 1 from J, leaving 9 bases between them. From germline, CDR1 is SGHVS and CDR2 FQNEAQ. The length of the CDR3 is 14 residues. CDR3 coding DNA: TGTGCCAGCAGCCTCGACATAAGCAATCAGCCCCAGCATTTT. The encoded protein is CASSLDISNQPQHF.